Detailed here is one T cell receptor (beta chain). Its antigen remains unidentified. Sequencing used immunoSEQ multiplex PCR; TCRdb keeps in-frame clones, though not all of them. The sample includes some 350,000 clones, 67% of them seen just once. These data are taken from a study of cytotoxic CD8 clonotypes in ibrutinib-treated CLL. About the study: Response was recorded as partial in about 24 patients and complete in 2; at median roughly 70 months, approximately 15 remained remitted and about twelve had progressed.

Study-level results: Contraction or stability on treatment characterized the public clonotypes, which were uncommon. Clonality was higher at ibrutinib response and returned toward baseline at progression.

The CDR3 contains 14 residues. Germline values: CDR1 MNHEY, CDR2 SMNVEV (reference sequence). V lost 6 bases to trimming and J lost 6 bases; unmatched junction nucleotides: 7. Sequenced material: PBMCs, taken after 36 months of ibrutinib treatment. The chain uses TRBV27 and TRBJ1-5; 8 positions agree with TRBD1. This clonotype was obtained from a human donor with chronic lymphocytic leukemia. CDR3: CASSPGQGGQPQHF. CDR3 nucleotide sequence: TGTGCCAGCAGCCCCGGACAGGGCGGTCAGCCCCAGCATTTT.